This T cell receptor beta chain was documented in a study of early T cells in non-severe SARS-CoV-2 infection. Study-level background: Sequencing input comprised bulk RNA from unsorted whole blood; chain pairing was not available. Study-wide findings and caveats: Private and CD4 specificities were missed by VDJdb matching, skewed to anti-spike CD8.

This clonotype was seen only a few times. Its antigen is undetermined. Tagging with unique molecular identifiers was applied to individual cDNA molecules. TCRdb passed the 5' RACE reads through MiXCR, listing each CDR3 protein once. The sample includes about 97,000 distinct CDR3 sequences, roughly 11% of them seen just once. Germline CDR1 reads LGHDT; CDR2 reads YNNKEL (reference sequence). This CDR3 comprises 15 residues. Trimming pared 0 bases from V and 2 bases from J, leaving 7 bases between. This receptor was obtained from an adult who was a healthcare worker with PCR-confirmed SARS-CoV-2 infection or an uninfected control (not recorded which). V and J are TRBV3-1 and TRBJ1-4, with D uncertain. Sequenced here: whole blood, sampled at baseline. In DNA, the CDR3 is TGTGCCAGCAGCCAAGACGGCAGGACTAATGAAAAACTGTTTTTT. Encoded protein: CASSQDGRTNEKLFF.